The 3 T cell receptor beta chains listed next were all sequenced from one sample in a study of Graves' ophthalmopathy and Graves' hyperthyroidism. The authors amplified TCR beta CDR3 regions, and they did so from RNA transcripts for repertoire sequencing. The first-round RT-PCR employed HTBI primers together with the Qiagen OneStep RT-PCR kit. A multiplex PCR was then performed as the second round. TCRdb redid the calling of the multiplex PCR reads with MiXCR, one entry per CDR3 protein. The sample consists of roughly 410,000 distinct CDR3 sequences, 15% to 17% of them appearing once. The sample was peripheral blood. These receptors were obtained from a woman under 30 with stable Graves' hyperthyroidism.

This clonotype was found many times. The chain carries TRBV6-5 and TRBJ1-1; 8 positions match TRBD1. CDR1 MNHEY and CDR2 SVGAGI come from the germline V gene. The CDR3 runs to 14 residues. V dropped 8 bases and J dropped 1; count of bases not matched to a gene: 6. The CDR3 sequence: CASVLDRGNTEAFF. CDR3 coding DNA: TGTGCCAGCGTACTCGACAGGGGGAACACTGAAGCTTTCTTT.

This clonotype has at least ten counts. The genes are TRBV2 and TRBJ2-7; D possibly uses TRBD1 or TRBD2 (5 bases each). V dropped 8 bases and J dropped 4 bases, with 15 bases sitting between them. In germline, CDR1 is SNHLY, CDR2 FYNNEI. CDR3 length equals 13 residues. This chain's CDR3 is CASQRDGLYEQYF. The CDR3 coding sequence is TGTGCCAGCCAGAGGGACGGATTATACGAGCAGTACTTC.

There are many counts of this clonotype. This sequence joins TRBV29-1 and TRBJ1-2; 8 bases fit TRBD1. The V gene's germline CDR1 is SQVTM and CDR2 ANQGSEA. V trimming: 4 bases; J trimming: 6 bases; junction bases outside the gene matches: 4. CDR3 length: 12 residues. The CDR3 coding sequence is TGCAGCGTTGCGAGGACAGGGAATGGCTACACCTTC. This encodes CSVARTGNGYTF.